The 31 T cell receptor beta chains below all came from one sample that was sequenced in a study of cytomegalovirus exposure and HLA in healthy donors. This table comes from immunoSEQ multiplex PCR, and its TCRdb copy is limited to in-frame clones, with some not included. The sample records 250,000 to 400,000 clones, roughly 90% being singletons. Sequencing used PBMCs. These receptors were obtained from a man aged 30 to 45 in good health and CMV-seronegative.

The chain links TRBV19 to TRBJ1-5; D gene ambiguous. The CDR3 consists of 12 residues. Trimming pared 5 bases from V and 4 bases from J, leaving 6 bases between. Germline assignment: CDR1 LNHDA and CDR2 SQIVND (reference sequence). CDR3 nucleotide sequence: TGTGCCAGTAGTGGCGGGAATCAGCCCCAGCATTTT. This sequence encodes CASSGGNQPQHF. Looking up the rest from reference TRBV19 and TRBJ1-5 gives the full variable domain: DGGITQSPKYLFRKEGQNVTLSCEQNLNHDAMYWYRQDPGQGLRLIYYSQIVNDFQKGDIAEGYSVSREKKESFPLTVTSAQKNPTAFYLCASSGGNQPQHFGDGTRLSIL.

The gene calls are TRBV5-4 and TRBJ1-2; unclear D gene. With 4 bases removed from V and 3 bases from J, the gap between germline ends came to 22 bases. The CDR3 sequence is 17 residues long. Germline CDR1 SGHNT, CDR2 YYREEE (reference sequence). The CDR3 region is CASSQRRGGLEDYGYTF. As DNA, the CDR3 is TGTGCCAGCAGCCAACGACGAGGTGGGCTGGAGGACTATGGCTACACCTTC.

The rearrangement links TRBV7-2 to TRBJ1-4, with D perhaps matching TRBD1 (5 bases). The length of the CDR3 is 12 residues. The V and J ends lost 5 bases and 8 bases respectively, with 9 bases between them. Germline V lookup: CDR1 SGHTA, CDR2 FQGNSA. In DNA, the CDR3 is TGTGCCAGCAGCCGACAGAGGGAAAAACTGTTTTTT. This sequence encodes CASSRQREKLFF. The full variable domain, rest sourced from reference TRBV7-2 and TRBJ1-4, is GAGVSQSPSNKVTEKGKDVELRCDPISGHTALYWYRQSLGQGLEFLIYFQGNSAPDKSGLPSDRFSAERTGGSVSTLTIQRTQQEDSAVYLCASSRQREKLFFGSGTQLSVL.

The rearrangement links TRBV6-1 to TRBJ1-1; D unresolved. Between the trimmed V and J ends, which lost 8 bases and 1 base, there was a span of 11 bases. The CDR3 length is 13 residues. CDR1 MNHNS and CDR2 SASEGT come from the germline V gene. The CDR3 nucleotides read TGTGCCAGCTCTCCCAGTTCGAACACTGAAGCTTTCTTT. It is translated as CASSPSSNTEAFF.

The chain has TRBV5-8 and TRBJ1-5; D uncertain. Germline assignment: CDR1 SGHTS and CDR2 YDEGEE. The length of the CDR3 is 14 residues. Deletions cut 2 bases from V and 3 bases from J, with 9 bases between. The CDR3 coding sequence is TGTGCCAGCAGCTTTGGGCCGACCAATCAGCCCCAGCATTTT. Translating it yields CASSFGPTNQPQHF.

This chain connects TRBV5-4 to TRBJ2-7, with D possibly being TRBD1 (5 bases). The V gene's germline CDR1 is SGHNT and CDR2 YYREEE (reference sequence). The V gene lost 3 bases and the J gene lost 1 base, with 8 bases spanning the gap. The CDR3 runs to 13 residues. CDR3: CASSYPGSYEQYF. The CDR3 bases are TGTGCCAGCAGCTATCCAGGGTCCTACGAGCAGTACTTC.

This clone was counted between two and nine times. The V gene is TRBV25-1, the J gene TRBJ2-3, with a weak D call TRBD2 (5 bases). V lost 4 bases and J lost 3, with 8 bases in between. The V gene's germline CDR1 is MGHDK and CDR2 SYGVNS. CDR3 size: 13 residues. The DNA of the CDR3 is TGTGCCAGCAGTGTTCCGGGGACAGATACGCAGTATTTT. This encodes CASSVPGTDTQYF.

The chain links TRBV4-1 to TRBJ2-7; TRBD1 matches at 9 bases. Losses at the gene ends were 1 base for V and 0 bases for J; bases not matched to a gene: 10. The CDR3 is 18 residues long. Per germline, CDR1 MGHRA and CDR2 YSYEKL. The CDR3 bases are TGCGCCAGCAGCCAAGGGGAGTCAGGGACAGGGCGCTCCTACGAGCAGTACTTC. Translating it yields CASSQGESGTGRSYEQYF.

This clone was detected only once. The chain links TRBV27 to TRBJ2-7, with D possibly matching TRBD2 (6 bases). Germline assignment: CDR1 MNHEY and CDR2 SMNVEV (reference sequence). Between the trimmed V and J ends, which lost 8 bases and 3 bases, there was a span of 14 bases. The CDR3 sequence is 13 residues long. The CDR3 DNA reads TGTGCCAGCGGGACGGGGGAGATCTACGAGCAGTACTTC. The encoded protein is CASGTGEIYEQYF.

The CDR3 region is CASSEDLAGALREQYF. The CDR3 DNA reads TGTGCCAGCAGTGAGGACCTAGCGGGGGCTCTTAGGGAGCAGTACTTC. The gene calls are TRBV2 and TRBJ2-7, with TRBD2 matching 10 bases. Germline CDR1 is SNHLY and CDR2 is FYNNEI. This CDR3 contains 16 residues. Unmatched junction bases numbered 12, after V lost 3 bases and J lost 7 bases. Full variable domain (remainder filled in from reference TRBV2 and TRBJ2-7): EPEVTQTPSHQVTQMGQEVILRCVPISNHLYFYWYRQILGQKVEFLVSFYNNEISEKSEIFDDQFSVERPDGSNFTLKIRSTKLEDSAMYFCASSEDLAGALREQYFGPGTRLTVT.

This clone was detected only a few times. J is TRBJ1-2 and V is TRBV29-1, with 10 bases that match TRBD1. Germline V CDR1 and CDR2: SQVTM, ANQGSEA. CDR3 length: 12 residues. With 5 bases clipped from V and 6 bases from J, the junction kept 3 bases outside the gene matches. CDR3 sequence reads: CSVPTGGDGYTF. For the CDR3, the DNA is TGCAGCGTTCCGACAGGGGGCGATGGCTACACCTTC.

CDR3 sequence reads: CASRKGAQETQYF. The CDR3 DNA is TGTGCCAGCAGGAAGGGGGCCCAAGAGACCCAGTACTTC. The J gene is TRBJ2-5, the V gene TRBV11-2; 7 nucleotides agree with TRBD1. V lost 6 bases to trimming and J lost 1 base; unmatched junction nucleotides: 2. The CDR3 has 13 amino acids. Germline V gives CDR1 SGHAT, CDR2 FQNNGV.

This sequence joins TRBV6-5 and TRBJ1-2; 7 positions agree with TRBD1. Germline CDR1 reads MNHEY; CDR2 reads SVGAGI. V lost 8 bases and J lost 4; bases outside the gene matches: 4. This CDR3 spans 12 amino acids. CDR3: CASGTVFYGYTF. In DNA, the CDR3 is TGTGCCAGCGGGACAGTGTTCTATGGCTACACCTTC.

This rearrangement joins TRBV5-1 to TRBJ1-1; 11 nucleotides align to TRBD1. Germline CDR1 and CDR2: SGHRS and YFSETQ. The J segment lost 5 bases and the V segment lost 4 bases, leaving 10 bases of the junction unmatched. CDR3 length: 16 residues. The CDR3 is CASSPDRGLKGTEAFF. CDR3 DNA sequence: TGCGCCAGCAGCCCGGACAGGGGGCTAAAAGGAACTGAAGCTTTCTTT.

This chain uses TRBV7-9 with TRBJ1-1, with D uncertain. V was cut by 5 bases and J by 0 bases, with 10 bases left in between. CDR1 SEHNR and CDR2 FQNEAQ come from the germline V gene (reference sequence). The CDR3 contains 14 residues. The CDR3 nucleotides read TGTGCCAGCAGCCCCCCACAGATGAACACTGAAGCTTTCTTT. It encodes CASSPPQMNTEAFF.

As concerns this clone: One junction end does not reproduce the germline sequence, and a read error may be involved. The chain is built from TRBV6-5 and TRBJ2-7; tentative D call: TRBD2 (5 bases). CDR3 length: 11 residues. Germline-derived CDR1 and CDR2 are MNHEY and SVGAGI. The CDR3 sequence is CAISEGYEQYF. The CDR3 DNA reads TGTGCCATCAGTGAGGGTTACGAGCAGTACTTC.

The V gene is TRBV21-1, the J gene TRBJ2-7; the DNA was not compared with TRBD2, the D call given in the table. TRBV21-1 is a documented pseudogene. The CDR3 loop spans 18 amino acids. Written as DNA, the CDR3 is TGTGCCAGCAGCAAAGCAAAGCGGGCCAAGCCTCCCTCCTACGAGCAGTACTTC. It codes for CASSKAKRAKPPSYEQYF.

This rearrangement joins TRBV5-4 to TRBJ2-2, with 7 nucleotides matching TRBD1. This CDR3 is built from 15 residues. The V gene end was trimmed by 2 bases and the J gene end by 4 bases; junction bases not matched to a gene: 5. Germline CDR1 and CDR2: SGHNT and YYREEE (reference sequence). CDR3 protein: CASSFRDSGTGELFF. CDR3 DNA: TGTGCCAGCAGCTTCCGGGACAGTGGCACCGGGGAGCTGTTTTTT.

The chain uses TRBV11-3 and TRBJ1-1, with D tentatively TRBD1 (6 bases). Germline CDR1 reads SGHNT; CDR2 reads YENEEA. V shed 8 bases and J shed 1 base, with 17 bases lying between them. CDR3 length: 15 amino acids. CDR3 nucleotides: TGTGCCAGCCCCGGTAAGGGCAGGGGGAACACTGAAGCTTTCTTT. This encodes CASPGKGRGNTEAFF.

The chain combines TRBV5-6 with TRBJ2-5, with unresolved D. This CDR3 comprises 13 residues. V was pared by 2 bases and J by 0 bases, with 5 bases between. Germline V gene data show CDR1 as SGHDT and CDR2 as YYEEEE. The DNA for the CDR3 is TGTGCCAGCAGCTTATACAACCAAGAGACCCAGTACTTC. It encodes CASSLYNQETQYF.

The V call is TRBV6-5, the J call TRBJ1-6, with D possibly being TRBD1 (5 bases). The V gene lost 2 bases and the J gene lost 9 bases, with 11 bases spanning the gap. Germline CDR1 MNHEY, CDR2 SVGAGI. This CDR3 contains 14 residues. CDR3 sequence: CASSYGRGTSPLHF. The CDR3 DNA reads as TGTGCCAGCAGTTACGGTAGGGGAACTTCACCCCTCCACTTT.

As regards this clone: The same CDR3 is also encoded by other DNA sequences in this sample. Here the CDR3 DNA reads TGCGCCAGCAGCTTGGATAACTACGAGCAGTACTTC. As protein: CASSLDNYEQYF. The chain joins TRBV5-1 to TRBJ2-7, with unresolved D. Per germline, CDR1 SGHRS and CDR2 YFSETQ. V shed 0 bases and J shed 3 bases, with 4 bases lying between them. The CDR3 runs 12 residues.

This chain joins TRBV28 and TRBJ1-1; D not resolved. This CDR3 has 15 amino acids. The V end lost 5 bases, the J end lost 0 bases, and 13 bases lay between the germline ends. CDR1 is MDHEN and CDR2 is SYDVKM in the germline V gene. CDR3 DNA: TGTGCCAGCAGTCGTCCCAGATATATGAACACTGAAGCTTTCTTT. Its translation: CASSRPRYMNTEAFF. Filled out from reference TRBV28 and TRBJ1-1, the complete variable domain reads DVKVTQSSRYLVKRTGEKVFLECVQDMDHENMFWYRQDPGLGLRLIYFSYDVKMKEKGDIPEGYSVSREKKERFSLILESASTNQTSMYLCASSRPRYMNTEAFFGQGTRLTVV.

This chain connects TRBV6-1 to TRBJ2-2, with 7 nucleotides matching TRBD1. Germline V gives CDR1 MNHNS, CDR2 SASEGT. This CDR3 is 15 amino acids long. Unmatched junction bases numbered 8, after V lost 3 bases and J lost 7 bases. The CDR3 sequence is CASSELRQGIGELFF. The CDR3 nucleotides are TGTGCCAGCAGTGAGCTACGACAGGGTATCGGGGAGCTGTTTTTT.

The chain carries TRBV29-1 and TRBJ1-2; tentatively, D is TRBD1 (5 bases). V lost 0 bases and J 0 bases, leaving 17 bases between the germline ends. Germline V gene data show CDR1 as SQVTM and CDR2 as ANQGSEA. The CDR3 sequence is 17 residues long. This chain's CDR3 is CSVEDWLGGTANYGYTF. The CDR3 coding sequence is TGCAGCGTTGAAGATTGGCTCGGGGGGACCGCTAACTATGGCTACACCTTC.

The V call is TRBV18, the J call TRBJ1-6; D is possibly TRBD1 (6 bases). Per germline, CDR1 KGHSH and CDR2 LQKENI. CDR3 length: 13 amino acids. Trimming removed 1 base from V and 10 bases from J, with 8 bases in between. CDR3 in DNA: TGTGCCAGCTCACCACACAGGGACTCACCCCTCCACTTT. As protein: CASSPHRDSPLHF.

The V and J genes are TRBV5-4 and TRBJ2-6; maybe TRBD2 (6 bases). The CDR3 runs to 17 residues. In germline, CDR1 is SGHNT, CDR2 YYREEE (reference sequence). Trimming took 4 bases from V and 2 from J, leaving 16 bases between them. This chain's CDR3 is CASSPWGDETGANVLTF. The CDR3, as DNA: TGTGCCAGCAGCCCGTGGGGGGACGAGACTGGGGCCAACGTCCTGACTTTC.

This chain links TRBV5-6 with TRBJ2-1, with D possibly TRBD1 on 5 matching bases. The CDR3 loop spans 14 amino acids. Germline V gives CDR1 SGHDT, CDR2 YYEEEE. Trimming stripped 5 bases from V and 0 bases from J, with 9 bases between. The CDR3 spells CASSLGVSYNEQFF. The CDR3 coding sequence is TGTGCCAGCAGTTTAGGGGTCTCCTACAATGAGCAGTTCTTC.

The chain is built from TRBV5-4 and TRBJ2-1; 9 positions agree with TRBD2. Germline values: CDR1 SGHNT, CDR2 YYREEE (reference sequence). After removal of 2 bases from V and 2 bases from J, the junction contained 5 bases not matched to a gene. The CDR3 runs to 16 residues. The CDR3 nucleotides read TGTGCCAGCAGCTTTGGTGGCGGGGGGGCCTACAATGAGCAGTTCTTC. Translated: CASSFGGGGAYNEQFF.

The CDR3 coding sequence is TGTGCCAGCAGCTTCAGGGGTGGGAGCAATCAGCCCCAGCATTTT. Its protein product is CASSFRGGSNQPQHF. The genes are TRBV7-2 and TRBJ1-5; D perhaps matches TRBD1 (6 bases). Germline CDR1 reads SGHTA; CDR2 reads FQGNSA. V lost 3 bases, J lost 1 base, and 10 bases lay in between. This CDR3 has 15 residues.

J is TRBJ2-1 and V is TRBV7-2; D possibly corresponds to TRBD2 (6 bases). Germline V gene data show CDR1 as SGHTA and CDR2 as FQGNSA. Trimming left V 5 bases short and J 5 bases short, with 19 bases between. CDR3 length: 16 residues. The CDR3 sequence: CASSRLGLRGDNEQFF. CDR3 bases: TGTGCCAGCAGCCGACTGGGACTCCGAGGGGACAATGAGCAGTTCTTC.